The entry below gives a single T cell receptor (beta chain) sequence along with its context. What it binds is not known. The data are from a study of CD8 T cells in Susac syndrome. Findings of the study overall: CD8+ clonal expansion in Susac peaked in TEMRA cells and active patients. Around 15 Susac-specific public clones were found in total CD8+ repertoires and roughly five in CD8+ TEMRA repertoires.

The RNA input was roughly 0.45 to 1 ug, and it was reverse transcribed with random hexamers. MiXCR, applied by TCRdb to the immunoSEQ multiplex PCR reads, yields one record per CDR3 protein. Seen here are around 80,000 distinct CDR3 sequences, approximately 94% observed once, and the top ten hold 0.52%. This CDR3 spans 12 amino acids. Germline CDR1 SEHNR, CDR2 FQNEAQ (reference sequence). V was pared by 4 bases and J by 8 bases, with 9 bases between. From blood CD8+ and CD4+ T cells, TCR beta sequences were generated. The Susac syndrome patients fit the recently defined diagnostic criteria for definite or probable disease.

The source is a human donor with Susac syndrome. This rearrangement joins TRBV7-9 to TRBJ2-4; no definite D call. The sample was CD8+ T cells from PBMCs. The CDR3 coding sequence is TGTGCCAGCAGCTCCTATGGGGACATTCAGTACTTC. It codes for CASSSYGDIQYF.